A selection of T cell receptor beta chains follows, all from one sample in a study of molecular identifiers for immune sequencing clone quantification. TCRdb re-called the PCR reads with MiXCR, one entry per CDR3 protein. In the table there are approximately 630,000 distinct CDR3 sequences, 25% of which are singletons. Sequencing was performed on naive CD8+ T cells from blood, with Jurkat cell RNA spiked in. The origin of the receptors is a human donor in good health. Some libraries in this study had Jurkat cell RNA spiked in. Each CDR3 is given with its conserved first and last residue. Each record gives: CDR3 protein, CDR3 DNA, J gene, D gene, clone size, V gene. D genes are given only for firm matches. A clone size is listed for some rows: how often the clone was seen (once, few, many), or a class if it is expanded.

CASSPTPRGYEQYF TGTGCCAGCAGCCCTACTCCACGCGGATACGAGCAGTACTTC TRBJ2-7 NA NA TRBV5-6
CASNSPSYNGQFF TGCGCCAGCAACAGCCCTTCCTACAATGGGCAGTTCTTC TRBJ2-1 NA NA TRBV10-2
CASSPQEAPNTNEQFF TGTGCCAGCAGCCCCCAGGAGGCCCCTAACACGAATGAGCAGTTCTTC TRBJ2-1 NA few TRBV7-3
CASSLASGLDIAYEQYF TGTGCCAGCAGCTTGGCCAGTGGTTTGGACATCGCCTACGAGCAGTACTTC TRBJ2-7 NA few TRBV5-8
CASSLAGGLEQYF TGTGCCAGCAGCTTAGCGGGGGGCCTCGAGCAGTACTTC TRBJ2-7 TRBD2 many TRBV27
CAGSPGLGSSQPQHF TGTGCCGGCAGCCCGGGGCTAGGCAGCAGTCAGCCCCAGCATTTT TRBJ1-5 NA NA TRBV7-2
CASSLGGPGNEQFF TGTGCCAGCAGCTTAGGGGGTCCAGGCAATGAGCAGTTCTTC TRBJ2-1 NA many TRBV7-2
CASSPSSGHEQYF TGTGCCAGCAGCCCTAGCTCAGGCCACGAGCAGTACTTC TRBJ2-7 NA NA TRBV9
CSARDLAASTDTQYF TGCAGTGCTAGAGACCTAGCAGCTAGCACAGATACGCAGTATTTT TRBJ2-3 NA NA TRBV20-1
CASSRYQSRGGLNEQFF TGCGCCAGCAGCCGATACCAGAGTAGAGGAGGGTTAAATGAGCAGTTCTTC TRBJ2-1 NA few TRBV4-3
CASSPVSGAFSPLHF TGTGCCAGCAGCCCAGTTTCAGGGGCATTCTCACCCCTCCACTTT TRBJ1-6 NA NA TRBV14
CSAREGLAGFYEQYF TGCAGTGCTAGAGAGGGACTAGCGGGGTTCTACGAGCAGTACTTC TRBJ2-7 TRBD2 few TRBV20-1
CASNPTAGLGVYGYTF TGTGCCAGCAACCCGACGGCAGGACTAGGGGTATATGGCTACACCTTC TRBJ1-2 NA NA TRBV27